This TCR beta chain was identified during a study of cytomegalovirus exposure and HLA in healthy donors. Whole-study findings and limits: Among TCR sequences, most were rare, though some public TCRs appeared in many donors.

The study ran its PCR with 60 Vbeta and 13 Jbeta primers. Here immunoSEQ multiplex PCR was the method, and the copy in TCRdb shows in-frame clones only, minus some. The sample includes 150,000 to 200,000 clones, over 70% seen only once; the top ten take roughly 1.4%. As regards this clone: Its antigen is currently unknown.

There are 16 residues in the CDR3. The ends were cut back, 5 bases at V and 0 bases at J, with 15 bases in the middle. Germline V lookup: CDR1 SGHTA, CDR2 FQGTGA. The J gene is TRBJ2-3, the V gene TRBV7-3; D might be TRBD2 (7 bases). Material: PBMCs. This sequence was found in a woman aged 25 to 39 in good health and CMV-seropositive. In DNA, the CDR3 is TGTGCCAGCAGCCCGAGGGAGGGGGGTAGCACAGATACGCAGTATTTT. It translates to CASSPREGGSTDTQYF. Combining the CDR3 with reference TRBV7-3 and TRBJ2-3 gives the whole variable domain GAGVSQTPSNKVTEKGKYVELRCDPISGHTALYWYRQSLGQGPEFLIYFQGTGAADDSGLPNDRFFAVRPEGSVSTLKIQRTERGDSAVYLCASSPREGGSTDTQYFGPGTRLTVL.